This TCR beta chain was sequenced in a study of CD4 T cells in relation to SARS-CoV-2 and coronaviruses. With respect to this clone: Its antigen remains unidentified.

CD4+ T cells from unexposed donors were obtained before the COVID-19 pandemic (2011-2018). The cells were cultured for approximately ten days before CD4+ T cells were isolated. V lost 3 bases to trimming and J lost 5 bases, with 19 bases between them. The germline CDR1 and CDR2 sequences are SGHTA and FQGNSA. This CDR3 contains 16 residues. Here immunoSEQ multiplex PCR was the method, and the copy in TCRdb shows in-frame clones only, minus some. The sample has about 19,000 clones, just over 75% seen once. The sequence derives from a human donor in good health. The sequencing sample was made of CD4+ T cells from PBMCs, cultured in vitro. This sequence joins TRBV7-2 and TRBJ2-5; D may match TRBD1 or TRBD2 (5 bases each). The CDR3 DNA reads as TGTGCCAGCAGCTTTGGGGGATCGGGGTGGGAGGAGACCCAGTACTTC. It specifies CASSFGGSGWEETQYF. Together with reference TRBV7-2 and TRBJ2-5, the CDR3 gives the full variable domain: GAGVSQSPSNKVTEKGKDVELRCDPISGHTALYWYRQSLGQGLEFLIYFQGNSAPDKSGLPSDRFSAERTGGSVSTLTIQRTQQEDSAVYLCASSFGGSGWEETQYFGPGTRLLVL.